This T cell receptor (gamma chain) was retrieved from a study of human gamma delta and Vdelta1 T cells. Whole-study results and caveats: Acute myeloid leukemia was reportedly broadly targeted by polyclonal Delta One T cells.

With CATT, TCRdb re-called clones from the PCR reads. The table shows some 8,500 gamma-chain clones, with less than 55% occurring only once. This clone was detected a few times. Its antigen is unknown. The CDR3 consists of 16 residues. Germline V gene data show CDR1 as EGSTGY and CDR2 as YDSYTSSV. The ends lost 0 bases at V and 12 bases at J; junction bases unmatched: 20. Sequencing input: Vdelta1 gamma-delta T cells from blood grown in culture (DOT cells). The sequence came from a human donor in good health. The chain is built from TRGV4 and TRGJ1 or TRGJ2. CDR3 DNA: TGTGCCACCTGGGATGGGCCGGTATTGGAAGGTGATTGGAAACTCTTT. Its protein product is CATWDGPVLEGDWKLF.